Shown below are 19 T cell receptor beta chains from a single sample sequenced in a study of Graves' ophthalmopathy and Graves' hyperthyroidism. RNA transcripts served as template for amplifying TCR beta CDR3 sequences. The authors performed first-round RT-PCR with HTBI primers and then a second-round multiplex PCR. TCRdb reprocessed the multiplex PCR reads with MiXCR, giving one entry per CDR3 protein. This table holds roughly 1.1 million distinct CDR3 sequences, about 35% found once. The sequenced sample was peripheral blood or thyroid tissue (not recorded which). The receptor source for this set is an adult man with Graves' hyperthyroidism.

The rearrangement joins TRBV7-9 to TRBJ2-5, with 8 bases that match TRBD1. In germline, CDR1 is SEHNR, CDR2 FQNEAQ (reference sequence). CDR3 length: 19 amino acids. Germline trimming cut 5 bases from V and 1 base from J; bases unmatched to any gene: 18. CDR3 nucleotides: TGTGCCAGCAGCCCCCCGGACAGGGCCCTAATCTTTCTCCAAGAGACCCAGTACTTC. Translating gives CASSPPDRALIFLQETQYF.

The sample holds many counts of this clonotype. This chain joins TRBV6-5 and TRBJ2-5; possibly TRBD1 for D (5 bases). Between the trimmed V and J ends, which lost 3 bases and 6 bases, there was a span of 20 bases. Germline loops: CDR1 MNHEY, CDR2 SVGAGI. The CDR3 is 16 residues long. The CDR3: CASSYPSLGALQTQYF. The CDR3 DNA reads TGTGCCAGCAGTTATCCCTCCCTAGGGGCGTTGCAGACCCAGTACTTC.

Remarks on this clonotype: The junction shows a germline mismatch at one end, possibly a read error. This rearrangement joins TRBV7-9 to TRBJ1-2; 7 nucleotides align to TRBD1. From germline, CDR1 is SEHNR and CDR2 FQNEAQ (reference sequence). The CDR3 runs 15 residues. The CDR3 DNA reads TGTACCAGCAGCTCCCTGGGACAGCTCATCTATGGCTACACCTTC. Protein sequence: CTSSSLGQLIYGYTF.

The CDR3 DNA reads TGTGCCAGCAGCTTGGAGCGCAGGGGCTACTATGGCTACACCTTC. Protein: CASSLERRGYYGYTF. The rearrangement uses TRBV5-8 and TRBJ1-2; a weak D match, TRBD1 (6 bases). The CDR3 is 15 residues long. V lost 0 bases and J lost 3, with 12 bases in between. Per germline, CDR1 SGHTS and CDR2 YDEGEE.

This clonotype was picked up many times. CDR3 sequence reads: CASSTAGNTEAFF. The CDR3 region has the DNA TGCGCCAGCAGCACGGCAGGGAACACTGAAGCTTTCTTT. This rearrangement joins TRBV5-1 to TRBJ1-1; no reliable D call. The V end was cut by 4 bases, the J end by 1 base, with 8 bases between. The CDR3 consists of 13 residues. CDR1 is SGHRS, CDR2 YFSETQ, per germline.

A remark on this clonotype: One end of the junction is discordant with germline, which a read error may explain. The V gene is TRBV11-2, the J gene TRBJ2-7; 9 positions match TRBD2. There are 15 residues in the CDR3. The germline CDR1 and CDR2 sequences are SGHAT and FQNNGV. The CDR3 here is CASSPGTSRNYEQYF. DNA for the CDR3: TGCGCCAGCAGCCCCGGGACTAGCCGAAACTACGAGCAGTACTTC.

This rearrangement joins TRBV5-4 to TRBJ2-5, with D hard to call. Germline lookup yields CDR1 SGHNT and CDR2 YYREEE (reference sequence). V dropped 4 bases and J dropped 0 bases, with 7 bases sitting between them. The CDR3 is 13 residues long. The CDR3, as DNA: TGTGCCAGCAGCAGCTGGAACCAAGAGACCCAGTACTTC. Its translation is CASSSWNQETQYF.

This clonotype turned up a few times. This chain connects TRBV28 to TRBJ1-2; 7 bases are a match to TRBD1. CDR1 is MDHEN and CDR2 is SYDVKM in the germline V gene. The trim removed 6 bases at V and 4 bases at J, leaving 14 bases unmatched. The CDR3 runs to 16 residues. The CDR3 protein is CASSLNPTGQSYGYTF. The CDR3 coding sequence is TGTGCCAGCAGCTTAAACCCAACGGGACAGAGCTATGGCTACACCTTC.

The genes are TRBV29-1 and TRBJ2-5; no clear D gene. The CDR3 loop spans 11 amino acids. Trimming took off 5 bases at V and 5 bases at J, with 9 bases between the two ends. CDR1 SQVTM and CDR2 ANQGSEA come from the germline V gene. CDR3 protein: CSVLAAETQYF. The CDR3 DNA is TGCAGCGTTTTGGCTGCCGAGACCCAGTACTTC. Complete variable domain (other parts from reference TRBV29-1 and TRBJ2-5): SAVISQKPSRDICQRGTSLTIQCQVDSQVTMMFWYRQQPGQSLTLIATANQGSEATYESGFVIDKFPISRPNLTFSTLTVSNMSPEDSSIYLCSVLAAETQYFGPGTRLLVL.

This clonotype was detected a few times. J is TRBJ1-6 and V is TRBV30, with a possible D match to TRBD1 (5 bases). This CDR3 is 15 amino acids long. Looked up from germline, CDR1 is GTSNPN and CDR2 is SVGIG (reference sequence). With 2 bases removed from V and 8 bases from J, the gap between germline ends came to 16 bases. The CDR3 protein is CAWSPTGRGDSPLHF. CDR3 bases: TGTGCCTGGAGTCCCACGGGGCGCGGTGATTCACCCCTCCACTTT.

The chain combines TRBV9 with TRBJ1-1; D possibly corresponds to TRBD1 (6 bases). Germline V gene data show CDR1 as SGDLS and CDR2 as YYNGEE. V dropped 4 bases and J dropped 3 bases, with 13 bases sitting between them. The CDR3 extends over 14 amino acids. The CDR3 sequence: CASSPRTDYTEAFF. CDR3 nucleotides: TGTGCCAGCAGCCCCCGGACAGATTACACTGAAGCTTTCTTT.

This clonotype was seen at least ten times. This chain links TRBV5-6 with TRBJ2-5, with 9 bases matching TRBD1. The trim removed 4 bases at V and 5 bases at J, leaving 6 bases unmatched. This CDR3 contains 14 residues. Germline V CDR1 and CDR2: SGHDT, YYEEEE. CDR3 nucleotides: TGTGCCAGCAGCCCGGACAGGGGAGGCGAGACCCAGTACTTC. It codes for CASSPDRGGETQYF.

This chain links TRBV12-3 or TRBV12-4 with TRBJ1-1; no reliable D call. The CDR3 is made up of 14 amino acids. Trimming stripped 3 bases from V and 1 base from J, with 9 bases between. This CDR3 is CASSFRLQNTEAFF. In DNA, the CDR3 is TGTGCCAGCAGTTTCAGGCTTCAGAACACTGAAGCTTTCTTT.

This clonotype showed up many times. The rearrangement joins TRBV7-3 to TRBJ2-5; no clear D gene. Trimming removed 5 bases from V and 3 bases from J, with 10 bases in between. There are 13 residues in the CDR3. CDR1 and CDR2 from the germline V gene are SGHTA and FQGTGA. The DNA for the CDR3 is TGTGCCAGCAGCCAAAGCACGAAAGAGACCCAGTACTTC. Its translation: CASSQSTKETQYF.

The DNA for the CDR3 is TGCAGCGCCAGCAGCTTGGACAGGGGTTACGAGCAGTACTTC. Protein: CSASSLDRGYEQYF. The V and J genes are TRBV29-1 and TRBJ2-7; TRBD1 agrees at 9 bases. This CDR3 comprises 14 residues. Germline V gene sequence: CDR1 SQVTM, CDR2 ANQGSEA. V lost 7 bases to trimming and J lost 4 bases; unmatched junction nucleotides: 11.

Of note for this clonotype: Germline is not matched at one junction end, which may reflect a read error. The chain is built from TRBV11-2 and TRBJ2-7; 8 bases fit TRBD2. The CDR3 extends over 18 amino acids. The germline CDR1 and CDR2 sequences are SGHAT and FQNNGV. CDR3 amino acids: CASSLILLERGSSCEQYF. The CDR3 DNA sequence: TGTGCCAGCAGCTTAATTCTCCTCGAGCGGGGGAGCTCCTGCGAGCAGTACTTC.

This clonotype occurred many times. J is TRBJ1-1 and V is TRBV20-1; D is ambiguous. Trimming cost V 0 bases and J 3 bases, with 11 bases left between them. Looked up from germline, CDR1 is DFQATT and CDR2 is SNEGSKA (reference sequence). The CDR3 spans 14 residues. CDR3 sequence reads: CSARDRAIDTEAFF. The DNA for the CDR3 is TGCAGTGCTAGAGATAGGGCGATTGACACTGAAGCTTTCTTT.

This clonotype was seen ten or more times. This sequence joins TRBV5-1 and TRBJ1-6, with D unclear. V dropped 0 bases and J dropped 6 bases, with 7 bases sitting between them. Germline CDR1 and CDR2: SGHRS and YFSETQ. This CDR3 has 14 residues. This chain's CDR3 is CASSLAPGNSPLHF. The CDR3, as DNA: TGCGCCAGCAGCTTGGCCCCGGGTAATTCACCCCTCCACTTT.

This clonotype occurred many times. This rearrangement joins TRBV7-8 to TRBJ1-6; TRBD1 is a possible D gene (5 bases). CDR1 SGHVS and CDR2 FQNEAQ come from the germline V gene. This CDR3 spans 14 amino acids. The V gene lost 7 bases and the J gene lost 9 bases, with 16 bases spanning the gap. The CDR3 region has the DNA TGTGCCAGCAACCAATCGGGGGGGGGTTCACCCCTCCACTTT. This codes for CASNQSGGGSPLHF.